Here is one TCR beta chain with its context. Antigen unknown. This entry is derived from a study of shared clonotypes between healthy human individuals. Notes on the study in general: What limited the represented genetic and exposure-history diversity was the small number of donors.

The protocol was immunoSEQ multiplex PCR, while the TCRdb copy is restricted to in-frame clones and leaves out a portion. The table includes approximately 500,000 clones, more than 65% detected once. Germline V CDR1 and CDR2: SGHVS, FQNEAQ. The CDR3 extends over 12 amino acids. The V end lost 10 bases, the J end lost 1 base, and 8 bases lay between the germline ends. The specimen sequenced was PBMCs. The receptor was isolated from a woman in her 40s in good health. Some clones in this sample may be carry-over from other donors' samples. This chain connects TRBV7-8 to TRBJ1-5; D is ambiguous. The CDR3 reads CATGGSNQPQHF. CDR3 nucleotides: TGTGCCACCGGCGGGAGCAATCAGCCCCAGCATTTT.